The present T cell receptor beta chain was sequenced within a study of control samples from healthy donors and cancer patients. The CDR3 consists of 15 residues. Trimming stripped 2 bases from V and 0 bases from J, with 10 bases between. From germline, CDR1 is MNHNS and CDR2 SASEGT. Sequencing used immunoSEQ multiplex PCR; TCRdb keeps in-frame clones, though not all of them. The sample records about 85,000 clones, roughly nine tenths being singletons. This TCR came from a woman aged 60-70 years in good health. The sample comprised blood. The chain couples TRBV6-1 to TRBJ1-1; the D gene is possibly TRBD1 (5 bases). CDR3 DNA: TGTGCCAGCAGTGAATATATAGGGGTGAACACTGAAGCTTTCTTT. It translates to CASSEYIGVNTEAFF.